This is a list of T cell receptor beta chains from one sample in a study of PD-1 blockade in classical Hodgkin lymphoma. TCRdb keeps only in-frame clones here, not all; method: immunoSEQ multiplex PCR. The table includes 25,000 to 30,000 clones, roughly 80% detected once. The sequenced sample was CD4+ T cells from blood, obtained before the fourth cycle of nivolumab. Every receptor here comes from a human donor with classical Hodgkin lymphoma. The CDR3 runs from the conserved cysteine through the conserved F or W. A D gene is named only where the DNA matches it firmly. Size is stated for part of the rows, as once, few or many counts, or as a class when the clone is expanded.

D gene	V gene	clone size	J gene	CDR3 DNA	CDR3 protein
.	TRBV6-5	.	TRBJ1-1	TGTGCCAGCAGTTACGAGCTGAACACTGAAGCTTTCTTT	CASSYELNTEAFF
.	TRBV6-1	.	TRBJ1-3	TGTGCCAGCAGTTTCGTAGTGGAGGGAAACACCATATATTTT	CASSFVVEGNTIYF
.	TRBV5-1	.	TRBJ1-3	TGCGCCAGCAGCGCTGAGGGCGGATCTGGAAACACCATATATTTT	CASSAEGGSGNTIYF
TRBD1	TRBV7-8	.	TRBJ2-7	TGTGCCAGCAGCTTGGGACAGAACTACGAGCAGTACTTC	CASSLGQNYEQYF
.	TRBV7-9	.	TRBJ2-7	TGTGCCAGCAGCTTACTTGGGGGGAGCGAGCAGTACTTC	CASSLLGGSEQYF
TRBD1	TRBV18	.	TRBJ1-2	TGTGCCAGCTCACCCAACCAGGGGGCGTACTATGGCTACACCTTC	CASSPNQGAYYGYTF
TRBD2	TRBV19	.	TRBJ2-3	TGTGCCAGTAGTTTCACTAGCGGGGGGGCAGATACGCAGTATTTT	CASSFTSGGADTQYF
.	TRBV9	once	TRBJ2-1	TGTGCCAGCAGCGTAGCTCGCGGGTCAAACTACAATGAGCAGTTCTTC	CASSVARGSNYNEQFF
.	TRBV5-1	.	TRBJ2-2	TGCGCCAGCAGCTTAACGCTGGACACCGGGGAGCTGTTTTTT	CASSLTLDTGELFF
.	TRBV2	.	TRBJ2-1	TGTGCCAGCAGTCCCTACAATGAGCAGTTCTTC	CASSPYNEQFF
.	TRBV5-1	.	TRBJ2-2	TGCGCCAGCAGCCCACAGGGCCTGTCGAACACCGGGGAGCTGTTTTTT	CASSPQGLSNTGELFF
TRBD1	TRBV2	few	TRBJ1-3	TGTGCCAGCAGTTCCCGGGACAGCTCTGGAAACACCATATATTTT	CASSSRDSSGNTIYF
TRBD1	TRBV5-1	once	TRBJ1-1	TGCGCCAGCAGCTCGCAGGGGGGGAACACTGAAGCTTTCTTT	CASSSQGGNTEAFF
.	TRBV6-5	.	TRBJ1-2	TGTGCCAGCAGTCCCTCGGGGAAAACCCTCTATGGCTACACCTTC	CASSPSGKTLYGYTF
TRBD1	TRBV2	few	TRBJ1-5	TGTGCCAGCAGTCGGGACAGTAGCAATCAGCCCCAGCATTTT	CASSRDSSNQPQHF
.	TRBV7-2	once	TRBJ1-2	TGTGCCAGCAGTCCAGCGGGGCCAAACTATGGCTACACCTTC	CASSPAGPNYGYTF
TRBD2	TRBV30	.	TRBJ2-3	TGTGCCGGGACTAAGGAAAAAACAGATACGCAGTATTTT	CAGTKEKTDTQYF
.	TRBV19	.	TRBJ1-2	TGTGCCAGTAGTATAAGCGACTACGGGGATGGCTACACCTTC	CASSISDYGDGYTF
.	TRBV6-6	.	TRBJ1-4	TGTGCCAGCAGTTACTCGGCTGACGCAACTAATGAAAAACTGTTTTTT	CASSYSADATNEKLFF
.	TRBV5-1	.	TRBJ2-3	TGCGCCAGCAGCTTGGCTGGCACAGATACGCAGTATTTT	CASSLAGTDTQYF
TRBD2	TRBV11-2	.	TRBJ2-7	TGTGCCAGCAGCTCGGGACTAGTCATCTACGAGCAGTACTTC	CASSSGLVIYEQYF
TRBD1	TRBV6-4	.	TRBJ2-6	TGTGCCAGCAGTGAAGGGGACAGGGGCGGTGGGGCCAACGTCCTGACTTTC	CASSEGDRGGGANVLTF
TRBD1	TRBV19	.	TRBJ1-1	TGTGCCAGTAGCATCGCGGGACAGGGGCTTGTTTTGGCTTTCTTT	CASSIAGQGLVLAFF
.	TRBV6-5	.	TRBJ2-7	TGTGCCAGCAGCACCGACGGCCTCTCCTACGAGCAGTACTTC	CASSTDGLSYEQYF
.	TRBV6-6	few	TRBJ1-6	TGTGCCACCTCCCGCCCTCAGGATTCACCCCTCCACTTT	CATSRPQDSPLHF
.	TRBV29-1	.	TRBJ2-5	TGCAGCGTTGAAGTCAGGGGGGTTGTGAAAGAGACCCAGTACTTC	CSVEVRGVVKETQYF
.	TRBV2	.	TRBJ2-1	TGTGCCAGCAGGGCACGTACCTACAGCTCCTACAATGAGCAGTTCTTC	CASRARTYSSYNEQFF
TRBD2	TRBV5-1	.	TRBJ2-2	TGCGCCAGCAGCCCCCCGGGACTAGCGGGGGCCGGGGAGCTGTTTTTT	CASSPPGLAGAGELFF
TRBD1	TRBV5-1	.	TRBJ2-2	TGCGCCAGCAGCCGACAGGGGTTGAACACCGGGGAGCTGTTTTTT	CASSRQGLNTGELFF
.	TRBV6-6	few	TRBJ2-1	TGTGCCAGTAGGATCCGACCTCCCCCCAATGAGCAGTTCTTC	CASRIRPPPNEQFF
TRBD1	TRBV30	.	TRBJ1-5	TGTGCCTGGATTCTCCACCAATCGCGGGACAGGGAAACTCAGCCCCAGCATTTT	CAWILHQSRDRETQPQHF
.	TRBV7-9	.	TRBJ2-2	TGTGCCAGCAGCGCGATCCGGGGCGCGCTCCCCGGGGAGCTGTTTTTT	CASSAIRGALPGELFF
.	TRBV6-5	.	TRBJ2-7	TGTGCCAGCAGTTACTCTCGGAGTGGGATCTCCTACGAGCAGTACTTC	CASSYSRSGISYEQYF
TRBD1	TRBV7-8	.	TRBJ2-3	TGTGCCAGCAGCCCCTGGGACAGCCCTGGCACAGATACGCAGTATTTT	CASSPWDSPGTDTQYF
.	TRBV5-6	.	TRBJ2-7	TGTGCCAGCAGCTTCCTCTTCCGGGGGCCATACTACGAGCAGTACTTC	CASSFLFRGPYYEQYF
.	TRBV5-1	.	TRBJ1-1	TGCGCCAGCAGCTTGGCGGGGCTCAACTCGGGCACTGAAGCTTTCTTT	CASSLAGLNSGTEAFF
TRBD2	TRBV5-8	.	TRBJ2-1	TGTGCCAGCAGCAGGGGACTAGCGGGTTACAATGAGCAGTTCTTC	CASSRGLAGYNEQFF
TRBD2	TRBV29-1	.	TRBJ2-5	TGCAGCGCACCGCGGGGGGGCAACCAAGAGACCCAGTACTTC	CSAPRGGNQETQYF
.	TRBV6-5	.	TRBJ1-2	TGTGCCAGCACCTTAGGGTGGGAATATGGCTACACCTTC	CASTLGWEYGYTF
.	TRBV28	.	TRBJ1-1	TGTGCCAGCATTCGGCCGGGGGGACGGACTGAAGCTTTCTTT	CASIRPGGRTEAFF
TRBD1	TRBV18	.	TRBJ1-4	TGTGCCAGCTCACAAACGGGACAGGGGGCGAGAGGTGAAAAACTGTTTTTT	CASSQTGQGARGEKLFF
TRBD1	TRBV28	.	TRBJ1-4	TGTGCCAGCAGTTTACAGGGGGCGCAAGAAAAACTGTTTTTT	CASSLQGAQEKLFF
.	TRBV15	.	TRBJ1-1	TGTGCCACGAGAGTGGACTCAATCACTGAAGCTTTCTTT	CATRVDSITEAFF
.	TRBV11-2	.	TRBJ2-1	TGTGCCAGCAGCCTCGGTGGTTCCTACAATGAGCAGTTCTTC	CASSLGGSYNEQFF
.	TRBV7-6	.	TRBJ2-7	TGTGCCAGCAGCTCTCGCCAGGGGAGCGAGCAGTACTTC	CASSSRQGSEQYF
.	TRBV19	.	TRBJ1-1	TGTGCCAGTAGTACCGGGGGATGGCGGACTGAAGCTTTCTTT	CASSTGGWRTEAFF
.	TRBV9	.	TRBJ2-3	TGTGCCAGCAGCCTTGACAGCACAGATACGCAGTATTTT	CASSLDSTDTQYF
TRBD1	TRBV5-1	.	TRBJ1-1	TGCGCCAGCCGCCAGGGGGCGCAGAACACTGAAGCTTTCTTT	CASRQGAQNTEAFF
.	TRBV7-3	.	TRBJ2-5	TGTGCCAGCAGCCCCGGGCCAGGAAACCAAGAGACCCAGTACTTC	CASSPGPGNQETQYF
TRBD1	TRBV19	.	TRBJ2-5	TGTGCCAGTAGTATATCGGGCAGGGGGCGGAGGGAGACCCAGTACTTC	CASSISGRGRRETQYF
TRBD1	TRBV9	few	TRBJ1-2	TGTGCCAGCATTAGACAGGGGGACAACTATGGCTACACCTTC	CASIRQGDNYGYTF
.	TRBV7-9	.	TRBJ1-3	TGTGCCAGCAGCATCGATCGTATTGGGAACACCATATATTTT	CASSIDRIGNTIYF
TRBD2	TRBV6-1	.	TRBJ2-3	TGTGCCAGCAGTGAACCCACCCTCGGGCGGGGGGTTAGCACAGATACGCAGTATTTT	CASSEPTLGRGVSTDTQYF
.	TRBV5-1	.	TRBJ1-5	TGCGCCAGCAGCCCCGAGGCAGGGGGCAATCAGCCCCAGCATTTT	CASSPEAGGNQPQHF